This is a list of T cell receptor beta chains from one sample in a study of T cells after yellow fever vaccination. Each CDR3 protein gets one entry after TCRdb re-called the 5' RACE reads with MiXCR. The data hold about 370,000 distinct CDR3 sequences, with around 10% observed a single time. Material: PBMCs, obtained on the day of the first yellow fever vaccination. These receptors were obtained from a man aged 18 to 29 who received the YFV17D yellow fever vaccine. CDR3s include the opening cysteine and the closing phenylalanine or tryptophan. Each record gives: D gene, CDR3 length, J gene, clone size, V gene, CDR3 protein, CDR3 DNA. A D gene is named only where the DNA matches it firmly. Clone size is given for some rows only: seen once, a few or many times, or a class if the clone is expanded.

D: .
length: 15
J: TRBJ2-3
size: .
V: TRBV7-9
CDR3: CASSLRQAFTDTQYF
DNA: TGTGCCAGCAGCTTACGACAGGCGTTCACAGATACGCAGTATTTT

D: .
length: 15
J: TRBJ1-2
size: few
V: TRBV7-3
CDR3: CASSLMRRGTYGYTF
DNA: TGTGCCAGCAGCTTAATGAGGAGGGGGACCTATGGCTACACCTTC

D: .
length: 15
J: TRBJ1-1
size: .
V: TRBV12-5
CDR3: CASGLTGSMNTEAFF
DNA: TGTGCTAGTGGCCTGACCGGGTCAATGAACACTGAAGCTTTCTTT

D: .
length: 13
J: TRBJ1-1
size: few
V: TRBV6-2/TRBV6-3
CDR3: CASGTSGDTEAFF
DNA: TGTGCCAGCGGTACTTCAGGGGACACTGAAGCTTTCTTT

D: .
length: 13
J: TRBJ2-1
size: few
V: TRBV14
CDR3: CASSQSGENEQFF
DNA: TGTGCCAGCAGCCAGTCGGGGGAGAATGAGCAGTTCTTC

D: .
length: 12
J: TRBJ2-5
size: few
V: TRBV29-1
CDR3: CSVDRVWETQYF
DNA: TGCAGCGTTGACAGGGTTTGGGAGACCCAGTACTTC

D: .
length: 13
J: TRBJ2-1
size: few
V: TRBV28
CDR3: CASSPGHLNEQFF
DNA: TGTGCCAGCAGTCCTGGACACCTCAATGAGCAGTTCTTC

D: .
length: 17
J: TRBJ2-7
size: .
V: TRBV9
CDR3: CASSVARDGLRTYEQYF
DNA: TGTGCCAGCAGCGTAGCGAGGGACGGACTAAGAACCTACGAGCAGTACTTC

D: TRBD2
length: 13
J: TRBJ2-1
size: few
V: TRBV29-1
CDR3: CSGGGGDFNEQFF
DNA: TGCAGCGGGGGGGGAGGGGACTTCAATGAGCAGTTCTTC

D: .
length: 15
J: TRBJ1-1
size: few
V: TRBV7-2
CDR3: CASSLDGGRDTEAFF
DNA: TGTGCCAGCAGCTTAGATGGGGGGCGCGACACTGAAGCTTTCTTT

D: .
length: 14
J: TRBJ2-5
size: .
V: TRBV14
CDR3: CASSQDGSWETQYF
DNA: TGTGCCAGCAGCCAAGATGGGTCGTGGGAGACCCAGTACTTC

D: .
length: 16
J: TRBJ1-4
size: .
V: TRBV5-1
CDR3: CASSLAWGPTNEKLFF
DNA: TGCGCCAGCAGCTTGGCCTGGGGCCCAACTAATGAAAAACTGTTTTTT

D: .
length: 15
J: TRBJ2-2
size: .
V: TRBV5-1
CDR3: CASSLRNTNTGELFF
DNA: TGCGCCAGCAGCTTGAGGAACACGAACACCGGGGAGCTGTTTTTT

D: .
length: 14
J: TRBJ1-2
size: .
V: TRBV12-3/TRBV12-4
CDR3: CASSLRDVAYGYTF
DNA: TGTGCCAGCAGTTTAAGGGACGTCGCCTATGGCTACACCTTC

D: TRBD1
length: 16
J: TRBJ1-5
size: few
V: TRBV4-3
CDR3: CASSQSAGDRGEPQHF
DNA: TGCGCCAGCAGCCAGTCCGCCGGAGACAGGGGAGAGCCCCAGCATTTT

D: .
length: 14
J: TRBJ2-7
size: few
V: TRBV6-5
CDR3: CASSYSTPGDEQYF
DNA: TGTGCCAGCAGTTACTCTACACCAGGGGACGAGCAGTACTTC

D: TRBD2
length: 15
J: TRBJ2-1
size: .
V: TRBV5-1
CDR3: CASSLALSGDNEQFF
DNA: TGCGCCAGCAGCTTGGCCCTTAGCGGGGACAATGAGCAGTTCTTC

D: .
length: 17
J: TRBJ2-7
size: few
V: TRBV10-3
CDR3: CAISELGEMNPTYEQYF
DNA: TGTGCCATCAGTGAGTTGGGCGAAATGAACCCCACCTACGAGCAGTACTTC

D: TRBD1
length: 14
J: TRBJ2-3
size: .
V: TRBV6-1
CDR3: CASSPRQGADTQYF
DNA: TGTGCCAGCAGTCCAAGACAGGGAGCAGATACGCAGTATTTT

D: TRBD1
length: 15
J: TRBJ2-7
size: few
V: TRBV7-8
CDR3: CASSLAGDRMGEQYF
DNA: TGTGCCAGCAGCTTAGCGGGGGACAGGATGGGCGAGCAGTACTTC

D: .
length: 15
J: TRBJ2-1
size: .
V: TRBV7-9
CDR3: CASSFSTGKGNEQFF
DNA: TGTGCCAGCAGCTTTTCCACTGGGAAGGGCAATGAGCAGTTCTTC

D: .
length: 13
J: TRBJ2-5
size: .
V: TRBV7-9
CDR3: CASSGGSRETQYF
DNA: TGTGCCAGCAGCGGAGGTTCTAGGGAGACCCAGTACTTC

D: TRBD2
length: 15
J: TRBJ2-3
size: few
V: TRBV2
CDR3: CASNPAGGGTDTQYF
DNA: TGTGCCAGCAACCCAGCGGGGGGCGGCACAGATACGCAGTATTTT

D: .
length: 15
J: TRBJ2-2
size: .
V: TRBV3-1
CDR3: CASSPRGGANGELFF
DNA: TGTGCCAGCAGCCCCAGGGGGGGGGCGAACGGGGAGCTGTTTTTT

D: .
length: 14
J: TRBJ2-2
size: many
V: TRBV5-1
CDR3: CASSSYGGTGELFF
DNA: TGCGCCAGCAGCTCGTACGGGGGCACCGGGGAGCTGTTTTTT

D: .
length: 15
J: TRBJ2-7
size: .
V: TRBV7-9
CDR3: CASSLVGDYSYEQYF
DNA: TGTGCCAGCAGCTTAGTGGGGGATTACTCCTACGAGCAGTACTTC

D: TRBD2
length: 17
J: TRBJ2-1
size: few
V: TRBV5-1
CDR3: CASSWGIAGAAYNEQFF
DNA: TGCGCCAGCAGCTGGGGCATAGCGGGGGCCGCTTACAATGAGCAGTTCTTC

D: TRBD2
length: 15
J: TRBJ2-2
size: many
V: TRBV5-1
CDR3: CASRPSGGIPGELFF
DNA: TGCGCCAGCAGACCCAGCGGGGGGATCCCCGGGGAGCTGTTTTTT

D: TRBD1
length: 14
J: TRBJ1-2
size: few
V: TRBV29-1
CDR3: CSVARDRGWYGYTF
DNA: TGCAGCGTTGCACGTGACAGGGGATGGTATGGCTACACCTTC

D: .
length: 12
J: TRBJ2-3
size: few
V: TRBV20-1
CDR3: CSARFLLGTQYF
DNA: TGCAGTGCTAGATTCTTACTTGGTACGCAGTATTTT

D: .
length: 19
J: TRBJ1-1
size: few
V: TRBV15
CDR3: CATSSGAWVEGRDGTEAFF
DNA: TGTGCCACCAGCAGTGGAGCGTGGGTCGAGGGGCGGGATGGCACTGAAGCTTTCTTT

D: .
length: 16
J: TRBJ1-1
size: many
V: TRBV6-5
CDR3: CASSYDMTSLGGEAFF
DNA: TGTGCCAGCAGTTACGACATGACATCCCTGGGGGGTGAAGCTTTCTTT

D: .
length: 12
J: TRBJ2-2
size: few
V: TRBV7-3
CDR3: CASSFKDGELFF
DNA: TGTGCCAGCAGCTTCAAAGATGGGGAGCTGTTTTTT

D: TRBD1
length: 14
J: TRBJ1-1
size: .
V: TRBV6-1
CDR3: CASSVDRGNTEAFF
DNA: TGTGCCAGCAGCGTTGACAGGGGGAACACTGAAGCTTTCTTT

D: .
length: 13
J: TRBJ1-1
size: few
V: TRBV5-1
CDR3: CASRYRDQGEAFF
DNA: TGCGCCAGCAGGTACAGGGACCAGGGTGAAGCTTTCTTT

D: TRBD1
length: 15
J: TRBJ2-7
size: many
V: TRBV6-5
CDR3: CASSYGQGVSYEQYF
DNA: TGTGCCAGCAGTTACGGGCAGGGGGTCTCCTACGAGCAGTACTTC

D: .
length: 14
J: TRBJ1-2
size: .
V: TRBV7-2
CDR3: CASRDRQALTGYTF
DNA: TGTGCCAGCAGGGATCGACAGGCCCTGACTGGCTACACCTTC